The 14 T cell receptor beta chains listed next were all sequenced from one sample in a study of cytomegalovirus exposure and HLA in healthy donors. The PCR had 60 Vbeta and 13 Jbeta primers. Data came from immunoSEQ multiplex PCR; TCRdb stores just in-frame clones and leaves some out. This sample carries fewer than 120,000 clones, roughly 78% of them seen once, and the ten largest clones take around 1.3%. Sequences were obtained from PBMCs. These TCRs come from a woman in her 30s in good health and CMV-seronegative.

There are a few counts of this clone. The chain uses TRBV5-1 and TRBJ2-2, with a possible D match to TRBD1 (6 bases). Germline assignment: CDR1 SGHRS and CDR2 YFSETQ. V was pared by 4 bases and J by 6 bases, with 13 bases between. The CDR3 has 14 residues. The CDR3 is CASSVQQGSGELFF. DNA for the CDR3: TGCGCCAGCAGCGTCCAACAGGGCTCCGGGGAGCTGTTTTTT.

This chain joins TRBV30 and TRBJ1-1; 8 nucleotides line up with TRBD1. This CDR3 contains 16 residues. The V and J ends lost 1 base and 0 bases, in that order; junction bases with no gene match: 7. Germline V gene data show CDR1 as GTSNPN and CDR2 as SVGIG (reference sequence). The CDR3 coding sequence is TGTGCCTGGAGTGATAACAGGGGGAGCATGAACACTGAAGCTTTCTTT. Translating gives CAWSDNRGSMNTEAFF. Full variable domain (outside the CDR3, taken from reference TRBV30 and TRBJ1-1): SQTIHQWPATLVQPVGSPLSLECTVEGTSNPNLYWYRQAAGRGLQLLFYSVGIGQISSEVPQNLSASRPQDRQFILSSKKLLLSDSGFYLCAWSDNRGSMNTEAFFGQGTRLTVV.

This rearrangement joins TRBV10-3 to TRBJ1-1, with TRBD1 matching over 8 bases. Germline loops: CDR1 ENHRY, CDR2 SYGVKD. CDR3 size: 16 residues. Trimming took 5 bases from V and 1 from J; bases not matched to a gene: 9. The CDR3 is CAISSSTGTGNTEAFF. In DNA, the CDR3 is TGTGCCATCAGTTCTTCAACCGGGACAGGGAACACTGAAGCTTTCTTT.

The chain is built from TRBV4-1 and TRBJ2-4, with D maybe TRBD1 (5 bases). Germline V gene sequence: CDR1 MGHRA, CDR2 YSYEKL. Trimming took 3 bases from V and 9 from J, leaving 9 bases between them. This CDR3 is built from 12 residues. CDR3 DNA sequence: TGCGCCAGCAGCCAGGACAAATCCATTCAGTACTTC. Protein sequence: CASSQDKSIQYF.

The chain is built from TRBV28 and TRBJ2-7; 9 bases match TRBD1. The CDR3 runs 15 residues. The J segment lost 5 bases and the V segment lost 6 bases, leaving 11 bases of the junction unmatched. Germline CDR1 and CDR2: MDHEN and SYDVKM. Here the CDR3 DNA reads TGTGCCAGCAGGACCCTGGGACAGGGTTTCAACGAGCAGTACTTC. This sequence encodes CASRTLGQGFNEQYF.

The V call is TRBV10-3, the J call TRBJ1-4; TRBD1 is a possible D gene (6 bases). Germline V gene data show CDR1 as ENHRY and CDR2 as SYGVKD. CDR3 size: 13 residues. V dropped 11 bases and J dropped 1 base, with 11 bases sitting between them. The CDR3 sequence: CAARGGTNEKLFF. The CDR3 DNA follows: TGTGCCGCTAGAGGGGGAACTAATGAAAAACTGTTTTTT.

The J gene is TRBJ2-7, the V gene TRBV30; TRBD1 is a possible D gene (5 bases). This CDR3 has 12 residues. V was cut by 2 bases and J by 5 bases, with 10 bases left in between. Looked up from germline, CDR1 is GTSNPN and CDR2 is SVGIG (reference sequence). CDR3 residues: CAWSRGPDEQYF. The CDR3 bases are TGTGCCTGGAGTAGGGGCCCGGACGAGCAGTACTTC.

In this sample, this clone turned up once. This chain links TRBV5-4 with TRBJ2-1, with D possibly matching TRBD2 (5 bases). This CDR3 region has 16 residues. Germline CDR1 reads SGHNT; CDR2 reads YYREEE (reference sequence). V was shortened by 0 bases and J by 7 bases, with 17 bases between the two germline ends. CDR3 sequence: CASSLVGSGWGNEQFF. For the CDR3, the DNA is TGTGCCAGCAGCTTGGTAGGCTCGGGGTGGGGAAATGAGCAGTTCTTC.

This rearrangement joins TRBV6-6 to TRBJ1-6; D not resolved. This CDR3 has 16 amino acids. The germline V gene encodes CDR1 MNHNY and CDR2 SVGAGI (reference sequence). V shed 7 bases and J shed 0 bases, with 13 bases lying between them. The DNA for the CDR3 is TGTGCCAGCACCTACGGTGGGAGCTCCTATAATTCACCCCTCCACTTT. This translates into CASTYGGSSYNSPLHF.

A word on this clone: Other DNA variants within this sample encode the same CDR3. The CDR3 DNA follows: TGCGCCAGCAGCTTCGATAGGAACACTGAAGCTTTCTTT. Protein: CASSFDRNTEAFF. V usage is TRBV5-1 and J usage is TRBJ1-1; D is uncertain. CDR1 is SGHRS and CDR2 is YFSETQ in the germline V gene. Trimming pared 2 bases from V and 1 base from J, leaving 6 bases between. CDR3 length equals 13 residues.

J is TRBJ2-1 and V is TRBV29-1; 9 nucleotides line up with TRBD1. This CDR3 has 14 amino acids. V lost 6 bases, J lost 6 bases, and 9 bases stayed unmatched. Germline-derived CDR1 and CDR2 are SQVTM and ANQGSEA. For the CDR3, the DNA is TGCAGCGTGACCGGGACAGGGCTAGGCAATGAGCAGTTCTTC. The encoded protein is CSVTGTGLGNEQFF.

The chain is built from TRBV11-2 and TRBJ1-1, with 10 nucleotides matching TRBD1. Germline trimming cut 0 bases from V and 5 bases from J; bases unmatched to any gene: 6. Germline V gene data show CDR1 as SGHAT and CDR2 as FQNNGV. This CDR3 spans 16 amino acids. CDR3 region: CASSLDWQGQGTEAFF. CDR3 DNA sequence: TGTGCCAGCAGCTTAGATTGGCAGGGACAGGGGACTGAAGCTTTCTTT.

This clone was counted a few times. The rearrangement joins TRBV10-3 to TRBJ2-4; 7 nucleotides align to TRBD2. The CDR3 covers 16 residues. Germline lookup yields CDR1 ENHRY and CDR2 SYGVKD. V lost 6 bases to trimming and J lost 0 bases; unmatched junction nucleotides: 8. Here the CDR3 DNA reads TGTGCCATCAGCCCGACTAGCACAAGAGCCAAAAACATTCAGTACTTC. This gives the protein CAISPTSTRAKNIQYF.

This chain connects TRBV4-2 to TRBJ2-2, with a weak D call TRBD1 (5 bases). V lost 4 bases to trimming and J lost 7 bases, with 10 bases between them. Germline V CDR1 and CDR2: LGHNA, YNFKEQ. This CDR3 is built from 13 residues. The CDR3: CASSRIRGGELFF. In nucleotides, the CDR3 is TGTGCCAGCAGCCGAATAAGGGGCGGGGAGCTGTTTTTT.